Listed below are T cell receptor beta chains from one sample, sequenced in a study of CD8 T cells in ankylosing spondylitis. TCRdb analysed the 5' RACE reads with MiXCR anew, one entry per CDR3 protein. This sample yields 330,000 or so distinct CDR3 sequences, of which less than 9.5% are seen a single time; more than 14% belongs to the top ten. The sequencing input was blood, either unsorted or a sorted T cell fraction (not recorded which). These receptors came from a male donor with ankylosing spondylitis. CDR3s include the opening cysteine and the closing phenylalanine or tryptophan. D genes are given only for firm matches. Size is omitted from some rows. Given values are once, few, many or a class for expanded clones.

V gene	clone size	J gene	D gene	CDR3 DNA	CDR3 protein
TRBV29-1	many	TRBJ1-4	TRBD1	TGCAGCGTCAAGGGGGCATTCGCAACTAATGAAAAACTGTTTTTT	CSVKGAFATNEKLFF
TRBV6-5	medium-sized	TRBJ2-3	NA	TGTGCCAGCAGTTACTTCAGCGGGCGCACAGATACGCAGTATTTT	CASSYFSGRTDTQYF
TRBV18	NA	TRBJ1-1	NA	TGTGCCAGCTCACCATCCGGCAGCCTGAACACTGAAGCTTTCTTT	CASSPSGSLNTEAFF
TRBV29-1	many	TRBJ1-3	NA	TGCAGCGTTCATGAGGGAGACACCATATATTTT	CSVHEGDTIYF
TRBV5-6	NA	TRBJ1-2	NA	TGTGCCAGCAGCTCCTTTGGGTCCAGCTATGGCTACACCTTC	CASSSFGSSYGYTF
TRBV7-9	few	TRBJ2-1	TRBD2	TGTGCCAGCAGCTTAGTTAGCGGGAATTTAGATGAGCAGTTCTTC	CASSLVSGNLDEQFF
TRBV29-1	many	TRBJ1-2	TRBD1	TGCAGCGCCGTTGGGACAGGGGCGTACTATGGCTACACCTTC	CSAVGTGAYYGYTF
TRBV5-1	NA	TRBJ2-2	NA	TGCGCCAGCAGCTTATCTAGCGACATCACCGGGGAGCTGTTTTTT	CASSLSSDITGELFF
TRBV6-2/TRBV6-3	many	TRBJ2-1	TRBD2	TGTGCCAGCACCGACGGGGGACTAGCGGGAGGCAATGAGCAGTTCTTC	CASTDGGLAGGNEQFF
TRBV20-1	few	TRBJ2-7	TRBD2	TGCAGTGCTTTCTTAGCGGGAGGCGACTCCATGGCCTACGAGCAGTACTTC	CSAFLAGGDSMAYEQYF
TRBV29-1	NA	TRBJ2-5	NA	TGCAGCGTTGATCAGCAGGGGGGGACCCAGTACTTC	CSVDQQGGTQYF
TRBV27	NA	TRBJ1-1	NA	TGTGCCAGCAGTTTATGGCGAGATAACACTGAAGCTTTCTTT	CASSLWRDNTEAFF
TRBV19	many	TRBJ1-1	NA	TGTGCCAGTAGTTGGGTGAACACTGAAGCTTTCTTT	CASSWVNTEAFF
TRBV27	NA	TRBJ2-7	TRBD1	TGTGCCAGCTCCCTCAACCGGGACAGGCCTCCCTACGAGCAGTACTTC	CASSLNRDRPPYEQYF
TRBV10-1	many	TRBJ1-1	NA	TGCGCCAGCAGGACGGGGATGAACACTGAAGCTTTCTTT	CASRTGMNTEAFF
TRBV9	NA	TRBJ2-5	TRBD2	TGTGCCAGCAGCGCAGCGGGGGTCCTGGACTACCCCCAAGAGACCCAGTACTTC	CASSAAGVLDYPQETQYF
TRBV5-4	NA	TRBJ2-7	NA	TGTGCCAGCAGCTTCAGCGCCGAGCAGTACTTC	CASSFSAEQYF
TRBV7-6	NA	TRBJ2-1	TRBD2	TGTGCCAGCAGCTTAGTGACGGCGGGAGGGCCCTACAATGAGCAGTTCTTC	CASSLVTAGGPYNEQFF
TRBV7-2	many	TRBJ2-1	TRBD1	TGTGCCAGCGACAGGGGGCTTGGCAATGAGCAGTTCTTC	CASDRGLGNEQFF
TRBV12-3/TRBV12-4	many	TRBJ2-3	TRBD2	TGTGCCAGCGCCGCTAGCGGGAGGATAGCAGATACGCAGTATTTT	CASAASGRIADTQYF
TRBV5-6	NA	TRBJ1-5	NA	TGTGCCAGCAGCTTCCGGCCGAACAATCAGCCCCAGCATTTT	CASSFRPNNQPQHF
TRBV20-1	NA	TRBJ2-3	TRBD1	TGCAGTGCTAGTAAAACAGGGGGCTCCATCACAGATACGCAGTATTTT	CSASKTGGSITDTQYF
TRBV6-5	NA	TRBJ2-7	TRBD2	TGTGCCAGCAGTTACCCGGGATGGGAGGGAGTCTACGAGCAGTACTTC	CASSYPGWEGVYEQYF
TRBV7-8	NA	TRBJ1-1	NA	TGTGCCAGCAGCACACATCCCGGGGGGATGAACACTGAAGCTTTCTTT	CASSTHPGGMNTEAFF
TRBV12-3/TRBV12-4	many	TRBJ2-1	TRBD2	TGTGCCAGCAGGGTAGCGGGAGCCTCCTACAATGAGCAGTTCTTC	CASRVAGASYNEQFF
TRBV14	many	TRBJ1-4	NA	TGTGCCAGCAGCCAAGAATTGGGGGCAACTAATGAAAAACTGTTTTTT	CASSQELGATNEKLFF
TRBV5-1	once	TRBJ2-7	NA	TGCGCCAGCAGCATCCGACAGGCGCCCTACGAGCAGTACTTC	CASSIRQAPYEQYF
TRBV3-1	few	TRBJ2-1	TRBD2	TGTGCCAGCAGCCAATACGGCGGGAGGACCTACAATGAGCAGTTCTTC	CASSQYGGRTYNEQFF
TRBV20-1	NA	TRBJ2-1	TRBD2	TGCAGTGCGGAGGGGACTAGCGGAGCTACCTACAATGAGCAGTTCTTC	CSAEGTSGATYNEQFF
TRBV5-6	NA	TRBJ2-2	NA	TGTGCCAGCAGCCCCGGCGCGAACGGGGAGCTGTTTTTT	CASSPGANGELFF
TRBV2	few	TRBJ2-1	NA	TGTGCCAGCCGAGGGGCTATCTCTGGTGAGCAGTTCTTC	CASRGAISGEQFF
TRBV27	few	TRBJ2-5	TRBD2	TGTGCCAGCAGTATGAGCGGGGGGGAGGGGGAGACCCAGTACTTC	CASSMSGGEGETQYF
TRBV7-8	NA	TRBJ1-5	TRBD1	TGTGCCAGCAGCGGCCGGGACAGGGGGACTCGGCCCCAGCATTTT	CASSGRDRGTRPQHF
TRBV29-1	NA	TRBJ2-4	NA	TGCAGCGGGACCCTGGGGAACATTCAGTACTTC	CSGTLGNIQYF
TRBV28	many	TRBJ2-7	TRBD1	TGTGCCAGCAGTCCTCAGGGGGCGCTTTACGAGCAGTACTTC	CASSPQGALYEQYF
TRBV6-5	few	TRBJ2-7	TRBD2	TGTGCCAGCAGTTCAAGACTAGCGGATACCTACGAGCAGTACTTC	CASSSRLADTYEQYF
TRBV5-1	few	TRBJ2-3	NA	TGCGCCAGCAGCTTCCAGGGGGGTTATACGCAGTATTTT	CASSFQGGYTQYF
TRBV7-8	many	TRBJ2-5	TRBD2	TGTGCCAGCAATCTCGGACTAGCGGGAAGTGAGACCCAGTACTTC	CASNLGLAGSETQYF
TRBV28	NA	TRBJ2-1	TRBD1	TGTGCCAGCAGACCCGGGACAGGAGCCTACAATGAGCAGTTCTTC	CASRPGTGAYNEQFF
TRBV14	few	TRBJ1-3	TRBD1	TGTGCCAGCAGCCCCCGTCTGACAGGGGCTGGAAACACCATATATTTT	CASSPRLTGAGNTIYF
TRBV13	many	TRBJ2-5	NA	TGTGCCAGCAGCTACCGTATTTGGCAAGAGACCCAGTACTTC	CASSYRIWQETQYF
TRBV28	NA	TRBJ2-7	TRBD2	TGTGCCAGCACCCAGCTAGCGGGAGGGACCTACGAGCAGTACTTC	CASTQLAGGTYEQYF
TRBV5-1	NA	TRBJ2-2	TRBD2	TGCGCCAGCAGCGGGCGGGAGGGCCACACCGGGGAGCTGTTTTTT	CASSGREGHTGELFF
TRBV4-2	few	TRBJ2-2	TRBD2	TGTGCCAGCAGCCAAGTCAGTTTAGCGGGAAGTGGGTACACCGGGGAGCTGTTTTTT	CASSQVSLAGSGYTGELFF
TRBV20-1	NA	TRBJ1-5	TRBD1	TGCAGTGCTAGAGGTCTCAACAGGGGTAATCAGCCCCAGCATTTT	CSARGLNRGNQPQHF
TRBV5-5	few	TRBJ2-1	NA	TGTGCCAGCACCCCGGACACGGGAGCATACAATGAGCAGTTCTTC	CASTPDTGAYNEQFF
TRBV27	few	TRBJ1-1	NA	TGTGCCAGCAGTTTATACAGGTTGAGCACTGAAGCTTTCTTT	CASSLYRLSTEAFF
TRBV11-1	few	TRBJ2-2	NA	TGTGCCAGCAGCTCGAGGTCGGTAGCAGATGCTTGGAACACCGGGGAGCTGTTTTTT	CASSSRSVADAWNTGELFF